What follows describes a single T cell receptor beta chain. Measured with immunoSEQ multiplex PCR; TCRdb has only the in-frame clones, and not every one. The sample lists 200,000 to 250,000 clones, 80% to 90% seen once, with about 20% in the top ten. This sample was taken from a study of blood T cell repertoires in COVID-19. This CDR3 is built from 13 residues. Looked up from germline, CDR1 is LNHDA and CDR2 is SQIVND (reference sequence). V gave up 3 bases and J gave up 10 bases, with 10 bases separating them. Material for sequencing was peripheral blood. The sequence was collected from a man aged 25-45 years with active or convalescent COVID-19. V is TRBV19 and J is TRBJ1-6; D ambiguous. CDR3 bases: TGTGCCAGTAGTATGACCGGCGGGTCACCCCTCCACTTT. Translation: CASSMTGGSPLHF.